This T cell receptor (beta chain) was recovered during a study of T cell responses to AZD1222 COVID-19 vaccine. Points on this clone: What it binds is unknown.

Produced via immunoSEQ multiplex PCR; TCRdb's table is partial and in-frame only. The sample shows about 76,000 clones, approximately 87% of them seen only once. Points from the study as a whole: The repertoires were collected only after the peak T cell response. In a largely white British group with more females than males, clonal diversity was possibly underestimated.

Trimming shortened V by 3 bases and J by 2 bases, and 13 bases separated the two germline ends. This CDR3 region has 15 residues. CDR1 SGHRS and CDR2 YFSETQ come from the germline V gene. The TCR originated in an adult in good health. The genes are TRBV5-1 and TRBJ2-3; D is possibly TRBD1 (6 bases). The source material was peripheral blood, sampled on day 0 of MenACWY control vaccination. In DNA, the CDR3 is TGCGCCAGCAGCTCCCAGGACAGCACCACAGATACGCAGTATTTT. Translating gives CASSSQDSTTDTQYF.